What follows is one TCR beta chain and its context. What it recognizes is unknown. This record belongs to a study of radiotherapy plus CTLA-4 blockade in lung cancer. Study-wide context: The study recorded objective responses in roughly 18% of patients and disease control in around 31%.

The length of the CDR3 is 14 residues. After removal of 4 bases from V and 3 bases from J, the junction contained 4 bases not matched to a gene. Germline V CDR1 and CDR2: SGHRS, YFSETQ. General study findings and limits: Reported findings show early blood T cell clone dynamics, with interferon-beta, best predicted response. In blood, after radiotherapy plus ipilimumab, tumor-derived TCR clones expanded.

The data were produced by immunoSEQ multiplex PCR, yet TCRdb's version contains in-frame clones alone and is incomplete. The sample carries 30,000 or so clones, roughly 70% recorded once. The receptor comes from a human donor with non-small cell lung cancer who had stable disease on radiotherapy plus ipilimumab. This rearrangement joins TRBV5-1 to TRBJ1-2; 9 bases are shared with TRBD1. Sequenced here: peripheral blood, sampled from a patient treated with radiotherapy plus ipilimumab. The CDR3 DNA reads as TGCGCCAGCAGCCTCCGGACAGGGGACTATGGCTACACCTTC. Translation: CASSLRTGDYGYTF.